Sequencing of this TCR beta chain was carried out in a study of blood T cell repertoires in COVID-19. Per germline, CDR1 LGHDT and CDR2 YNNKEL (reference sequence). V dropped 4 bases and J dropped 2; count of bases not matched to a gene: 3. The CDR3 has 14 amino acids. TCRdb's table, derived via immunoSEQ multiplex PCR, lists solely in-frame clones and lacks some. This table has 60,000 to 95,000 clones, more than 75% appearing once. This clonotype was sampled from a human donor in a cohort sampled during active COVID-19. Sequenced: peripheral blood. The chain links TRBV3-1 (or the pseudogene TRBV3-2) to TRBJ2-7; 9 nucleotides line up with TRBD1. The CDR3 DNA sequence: TGTGCCAGCAGCCCGGGACAGGGCCCCTACGAGCAGTACTTC. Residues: CASSPGQGPYEQYF.